What follows are 2 T cell receptor beta chains derived from one specimen sequenced in a study of T cell responses to AZD1222 COVID-19 vaccine. Assay used: immunoSEQ multiplex PCR; TCRdb lists only in-frame clones, some missing. The sample has 130,000 to 150,000 clones, about 88% seen once. Sequenced here: peripheral blood, sampled on day 0 of AZD1222 vaccination. Receptors were obtained from an adult in good health.

V is TRBV13 and J is TRBJ1-6; weak D call: TRBD1 (6 bases). V was shortened by 8 bases and J by 6 bases, with 14 bases between the two germline ends. The CDR3 covers 14 residues. CDR1 is PRHDT, CDR2 FYEKMQ, per germline (reference sequence). Here the CDR3 reads CASFKTGFNSPLHF. The CDR3 DNA reads as TGTGCCAGCTTCAAGACAGGTTTTAATTCACCCCTCCACTTT.

The V and J genes are TRBV7-3 and TRBJ2-2, with TRBD2 identical over 7 bases. The germline gives CDR1 SGHTA, CDR2 FQGTGA. V shed 2 bases, J shed 2 bases, and the junction held 8 bases outside the gene matches. The CDR3 is 17 residues long. CDR3 amino acids: CASSLRGGAGNTGELFF. The CDR3 DNA sequence: TGTGCCAGCAGCTTACGGGGAGGGGCGGGAAACACCGGGGAGCTGTTTTTT.